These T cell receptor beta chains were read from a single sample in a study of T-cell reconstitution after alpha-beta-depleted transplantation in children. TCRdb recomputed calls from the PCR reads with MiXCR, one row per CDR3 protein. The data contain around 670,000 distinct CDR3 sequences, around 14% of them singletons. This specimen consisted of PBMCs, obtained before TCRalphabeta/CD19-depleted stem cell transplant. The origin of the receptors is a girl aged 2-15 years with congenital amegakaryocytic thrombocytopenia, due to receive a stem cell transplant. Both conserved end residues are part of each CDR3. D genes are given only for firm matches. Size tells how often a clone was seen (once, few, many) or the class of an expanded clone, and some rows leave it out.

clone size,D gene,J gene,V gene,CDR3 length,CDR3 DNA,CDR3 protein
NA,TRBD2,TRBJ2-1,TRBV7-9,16,TGTGCCAGCAGCCCACTGTTAGCGGGATGGACCAATGAGCAGTTCTTC,CASSPLLAGWTNEQFF
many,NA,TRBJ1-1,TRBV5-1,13,TGCGCCAGCAGCGTCGGGGTGGGCACTGAAGCTTTCTTT,CASSVGVGTEAFF
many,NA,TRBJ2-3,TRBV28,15,TGTGCCAGCAGTTTTTCCCGGGACCTACTGAATACGCAGTATTTT,CASSFSRDLLNTQYF
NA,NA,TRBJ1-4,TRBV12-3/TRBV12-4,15,TGTGCCAGCAGTTGGGGGGGAGGGCCTAATGAAAAACTGTTTTTT,CASSWGGGPNEKLFF
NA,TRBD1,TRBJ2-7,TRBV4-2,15,TGTGCCAGCAGCCAGCCGGGACAGGGAAGGTACGAGCAGTACTTC,CASSQPGQGRYEQYF
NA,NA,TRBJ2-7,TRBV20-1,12,TGCAGTGCCATTGCCCGTTCCTACGAGCAGTACTTC,CSAIARSYEQYF
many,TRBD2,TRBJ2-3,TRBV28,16,TGTGCCAGCAGTTTATTTTTAGCGGGAGGGCCAGATACGCAGTATTTT,CASSLFLAGGPDTQYF
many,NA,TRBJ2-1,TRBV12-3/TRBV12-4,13,TGTGCCAGCAGTTTAGGGTGGAACAATGAGCAGTTCTTC,CASSLGWNNEQFF
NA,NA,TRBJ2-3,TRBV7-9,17,TGTGCCAGCAGCTTACCGGGACGGAGAAGAAGTACAGATACGCAGTATTTT,CASSLPGRRRSTDTQYF
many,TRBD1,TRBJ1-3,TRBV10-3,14,TGTGCCATGGAACAGGGGAGCTCTGGAAACACCATATATTTT,CAMEQGSSGNTIYF
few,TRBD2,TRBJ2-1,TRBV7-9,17,TGTGCCAGCAGCTTCGATTTAGGCCTAGCGGGAGTTAATGAGCAGTTCTTC,CASSFDLGLAGVNEQFF
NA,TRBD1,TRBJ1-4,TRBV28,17,TGTGCCAGCAGGCCCCGGGACAGCACATCCGCTAATGAAAAACTGTTTTTT,CASRPRDSTSANEKLFF
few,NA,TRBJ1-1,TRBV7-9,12,TGTGCCAGCAGCTTAGTGACGGAGAGAGCTTTCTTT,CASSLVTERAFF
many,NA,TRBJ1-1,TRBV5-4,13,TGTGCCAGCAGCGGACGGATGGACACTGAAGCTTTCTTT,CASSGRMDTEAFF
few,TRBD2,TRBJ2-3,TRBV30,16,TGTGCCTGGAGTGTATCACCTAGCGGATTCACAGATACGCAGTATTTT,CAWSVSPSGFTDTQYF
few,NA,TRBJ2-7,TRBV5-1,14,TGCGCCAGCAGCTTGGGGAGCAATCTTCCCGAGCAGTACTTC,CASSLGSNLPEQYF
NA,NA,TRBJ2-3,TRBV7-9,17,TGTGCCAGCAGCTCTCCCCACTTCTCCGGGAGCGAAGATACGCAGTATTTT,CASSSPHFSGSEDTQYF
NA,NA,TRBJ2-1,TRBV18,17,TGTGCCAGCTCACCTTCCCTAGCCATGAGGTCCTACAATGAGCAGTTCTTC,CASSPSLAMRSYNEQFF
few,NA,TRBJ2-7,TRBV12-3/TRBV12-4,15,TGTGCCAGCAGCCCGAGGGGGGGGTACCCCTACGAGCAGTACTTC,CASSPRGGYPYEQYF
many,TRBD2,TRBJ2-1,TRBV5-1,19,TGCGCCAGCAGCCTCGGACTAGCGGGAGAACGGAGCTCCTACAATGAGCAGTTCTTC,CASSLGLAGERSSYNEQFF
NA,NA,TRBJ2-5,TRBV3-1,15,TGTGCCAGCAGCCACCAGACTACCAAGGGTCGGACCCAGTACTTC,CASSHQTTKGRTQYF
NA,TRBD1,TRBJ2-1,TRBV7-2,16,TGTGCCAGCAGCTTAGTCCCCGGACAGGTTACCAATGAGCAGTTCTTC,CASSLVPGQVTNEQFF
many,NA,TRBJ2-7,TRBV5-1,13,TGCGCCAGCAGCCCGACGCAACAAGGAGGGCAGTACTTC,CASSPTQQGGQYF
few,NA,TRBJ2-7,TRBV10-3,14,TGTGCCATCAGTTCTCAGGGGAGCTCCTACGAGCAGTACTTC,CAISSQGSSYEQYF
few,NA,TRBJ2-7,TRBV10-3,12,TGTGCCATCAATAGCGGCATGTTGGAGCAGTACTTC,CAINSGMLEQYF
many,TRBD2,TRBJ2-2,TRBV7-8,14,TGTGCCAGAATAGCGGGTTCGAACACCGGGGAGCTGTTTTTT,CARIAGSNTGELFF
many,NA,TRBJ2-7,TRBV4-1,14,TGCGCCAGCAGCCAAGTGTCTAGTGTCCACGAGCAGTACTTC,CASSQVSSVHEQYF
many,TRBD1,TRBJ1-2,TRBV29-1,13,TGCAGCGGCCTCGGACAGGGGAACTATGGCTACACCTTC,CSGLGQGNYGYTF
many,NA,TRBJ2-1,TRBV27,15,TGTGCCAGCAGTTTGAGGAGGGGGCCCTACAATGAGCAGTTCTTC,CASSLRRGPYNEQFF
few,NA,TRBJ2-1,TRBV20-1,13,TGCAGTGCTAGAGCCCGGTGGGCCAATGAGCAGTTCTTC,CSARARWANEQFF
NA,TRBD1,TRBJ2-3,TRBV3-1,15,TGTGCCAGCAGCCAAGCCGCCACAGGGGTGGATACGCAGTATTTT,CASSQAATGVDTQYF
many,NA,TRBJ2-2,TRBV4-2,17,TGTGCCAGCAGCCAAGCGGCGCCCTCCGCGAACACCGGGGAGCTGTTTTTT,CASSQAAPSANTGELFF
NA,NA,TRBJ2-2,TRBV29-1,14,TGCAGCGTTAAATCCCAGGGGAGGTCCGGGGAGCTGTTTTTT,CSVKSQGRSGELFF
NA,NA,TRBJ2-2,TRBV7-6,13,TGTGCCAGCAGCGGGCCTGCGGCCGGGGAGCTGTTTTTT,CASSGPAAGELFF
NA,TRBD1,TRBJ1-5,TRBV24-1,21,TGTGCCACCAGGCCCCCCATGGAGGGACAGGGGGAGATTTTGCCCAATCAGCCCCAGCATTTT,CATRPPMEGQGEILPNQPQHF
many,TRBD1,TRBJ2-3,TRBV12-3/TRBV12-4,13,TGTGCCAGCAGTTCGGACAGGAGGAATACGCAGTATTTT,CASSSDRRNTQYF
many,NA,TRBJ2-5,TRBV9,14,TGTGCCAGCAGCCAGACCGGGGGCGAAGAGACCCAGTACTTC,CASSQTGGEETQYF
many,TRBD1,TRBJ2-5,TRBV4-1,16,TGCGCCAGCAGCCAAGGACAGGGTAGCCAGCAAGAGACCCAGTACTTC,CASSQGQGSQQETQYF
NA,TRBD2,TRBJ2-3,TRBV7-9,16,TGTGCCAGCAGCTTAGGTCGGCTAGCGGTCACAGATACGCAGTATTTT,CASSLGRLAVTDTQYF
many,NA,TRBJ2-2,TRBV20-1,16,TGCAGTGCTAGAGATTCCTGGGCAGGGTCCCCCGGGGAGCTGTTTTTT,CSARDSWAGSPGELFF
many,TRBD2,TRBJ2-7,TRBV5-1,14,TGCGCCAGCAGCTTGAGCCTAGCGGGAGCCGAGCAGTACTTC,CASSLSLAGAEQYF
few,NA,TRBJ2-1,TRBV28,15,TGTGCCAGCAGTTCCCCAACCGCTAGCCGCAATGAGCAGTTCTTC,CASSSPTASRNEQFF